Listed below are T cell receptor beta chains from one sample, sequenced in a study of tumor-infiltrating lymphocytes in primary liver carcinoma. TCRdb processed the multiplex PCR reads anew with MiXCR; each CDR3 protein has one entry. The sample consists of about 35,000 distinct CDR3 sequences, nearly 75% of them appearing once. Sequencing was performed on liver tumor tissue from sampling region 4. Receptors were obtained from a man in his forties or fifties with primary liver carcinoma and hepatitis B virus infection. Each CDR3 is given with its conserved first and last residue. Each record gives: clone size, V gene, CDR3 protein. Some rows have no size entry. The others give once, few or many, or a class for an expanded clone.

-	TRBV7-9	CASSSENSYVPYF
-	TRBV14	CASTALAGWVNSEQFF
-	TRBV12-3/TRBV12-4	CASSLKSALAFF
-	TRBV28	CASSPRQEYF
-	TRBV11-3	CANSLGVPGLSHNEQFF
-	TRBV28	CASSFAGTGIPYHGYTF
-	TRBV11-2	CASSQGQEVNPPLHF
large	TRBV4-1	CASSQVGANVLTF
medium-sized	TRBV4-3	CASSQTTSGHTNTGELFF
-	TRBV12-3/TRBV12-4	CASSRCGTETQYF
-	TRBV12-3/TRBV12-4	CASSLGQSNEQFF
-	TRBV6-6	CVSSPGLNTGQNYKQYF
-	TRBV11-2	CASSSTGLAGGSVETQYF
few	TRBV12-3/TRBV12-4	CASNSGGMSYTF
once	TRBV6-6	CASGEGPAGVGYGYTF
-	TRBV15	CATSRDQGFYAQYF
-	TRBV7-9	CASIGQGNIGNSPPHF
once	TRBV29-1	CSFELWGSWANVLTF
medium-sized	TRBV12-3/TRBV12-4	CASSLDSSGSTDTQYF
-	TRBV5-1	CASSFSWDRSGDEQYF
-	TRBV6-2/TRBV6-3	CASTRRLAGQQYF
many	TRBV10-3	CAITATSGRAGEQFF
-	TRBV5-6	CANSDSGRTDTQYF
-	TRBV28	CASSLRRNRETQYF
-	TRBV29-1	CSTKFGLSIYGYTF
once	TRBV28	CASSFMVNYGYTF
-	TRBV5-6	CNSRWSTGPQYF
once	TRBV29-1	CSVTRTGRDEQFF
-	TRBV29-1	CNVWGVQETQYF
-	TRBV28	CASSLGREGDEQFF